This entry concerns a single T cell receptor beta chain. The source of the sample is a study of PD-L1 blockade in urothelial cancer. Study-level information: Blood was analyzed 3 weeks (second dose) and 6 weeks after treatment start. Each blood sample yielded a median of about 150,000 T cells.

Clones were sequenced by immunoSEQ multiplex PCR, and TCRdb holds only the in-frame ones, with some missing. The table includes roughly 52,000 clones, 70% to 80% detected once. The sample's time point: pretreatment peripheral blood. This TCR was sampled from a man between 70 and 80 years old with urothelial cancer. The specimen comprised PBMCs, sampled around atezolizumab (anti-PD-L1) treatment.

The CDR3 sequence: CAWSVWGRATQDTQYF. CDR3 DNA: TGTGCCTGGAGTGTTTGGGGGAGGGCTACACAAGATACGCAGTATTTT. This sequence joins TRBV30 and TRBJ2-3; TRBD2 agrees at 7 bases. Trimming took 0 bases from V and 5 from J; bases not matched to a gene: 11. Looked up from germline, CDR1 is GTSNPN and CDR2 is SVGIG (reference sequence). The CDR3 has 16 amino acids.